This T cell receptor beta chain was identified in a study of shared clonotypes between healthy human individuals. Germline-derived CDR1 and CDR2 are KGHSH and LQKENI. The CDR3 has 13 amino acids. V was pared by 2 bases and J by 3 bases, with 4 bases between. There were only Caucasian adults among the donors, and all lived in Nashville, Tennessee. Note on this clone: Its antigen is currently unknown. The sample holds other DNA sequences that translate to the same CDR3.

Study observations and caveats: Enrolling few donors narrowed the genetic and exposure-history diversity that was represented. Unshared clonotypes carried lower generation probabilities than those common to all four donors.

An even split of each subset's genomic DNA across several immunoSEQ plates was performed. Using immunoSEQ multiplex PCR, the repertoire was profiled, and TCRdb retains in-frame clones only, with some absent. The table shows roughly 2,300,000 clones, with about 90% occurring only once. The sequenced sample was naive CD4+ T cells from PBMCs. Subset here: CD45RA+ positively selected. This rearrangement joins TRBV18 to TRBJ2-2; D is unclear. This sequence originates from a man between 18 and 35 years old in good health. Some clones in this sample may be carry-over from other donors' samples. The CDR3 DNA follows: TGTGCCAGCTCACCAGATTACACCGGGGAGCTGTTTTTT. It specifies CASSPDYTGELFF. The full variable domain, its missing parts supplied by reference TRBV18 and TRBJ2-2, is NAGVMQNPRHLVRRRGQEARLRCSPMKGHSHVYWYRQLPEEGLKFMVYLQKENIIDESGMPKERFSAEFPKEGPSILRIQQVVRGDSAAYFCASSPDYTGELFFGEGSRLTVL.